This T cell receptor (beta chain) was recorded in a study of T cell changes during pregnancy in multiple sclerosis. Sequencing was performed with immunoSEQ multiplex PCR; in TCRdb, only in-frame clones are kept and a portion is missing. This sample yields 25,000 to 30,000 clones, of which approximately 88% are seen a single time; around 0.59% belongs to the top ten. This clone has just one count. There are 15 residues in the CDR3. The germline V and J ends were trimmed by 1 base and 7 bases, with 11 bases remaining between them. CDR1 MGHDK and CDR2 SYGVNS come from the germline V gene. The receptor was isolated from a female donor in good health, enrolled as a control in a pregnancy study. The V gene is TRBV25-1, the J gene TRBJ1-6, with a possible D match to TRBD1 (6 bases). The sequencing used CD4+ T cells from peripheral blood mononuclear cells, collected in the first trimester of pregnancy. The CDR3 spells CASSESIGGNSPLHF. The CDR3 DNA reads TGTGCCAGCAGTGAATCGATAGGGGGAAATTCACCCCTCCACTTT.